This TCR beta chain was profiled in a study of siplizumab effects on memory and regulatory T cells. Overall study findings and caveats: Significantly reduced by siplizumab was the cumulative frequency of alloreactive sequences, namely those traceable to unstimulated CD4+ memory cells.

Germline assignment: CDR1 MGHRA and CDR2 YSYEKL. The CDR3 contains 18 residues. Trimming took off 1 base at V and 2 bases at J, with 18 bases between the two ends. Generated by immunoSEQ multiplex PCR, the TCRdb table keeps only in-frame clones and is missing some. Counted here are approximately 82,000 clones, 87% occurring once; the ten biggest clones make up around 1.6%. Remarks on this clone: Antigen unknown.

This TCR was recovered from a human donor in good health. The sample taken for sequencing was Tregs sorted from blood. The gene calls are TRBV4-1 and TRBJ1-5; perhaps TRBD1 as D (5 bases). The CDR3 protein is CASSQGGMVGGGNQPQHF. In DNA form, the CDR3 reads TGCGCCAGCAGCCAAGGTGGGATGGTTGGGGGGGGCAATCAGCCCCAGCATTTT.